The next 18 T cell receptor beta chains were all read from a single sample in a study of blood T cell repertoires in COVID-19 (dated by TCRdb to 2019 to 2021). The library was built by means of the immunoSEQ multiplex PCR assay. Drawn from immuneACCESS, this table holds only the in-frame rearrangements with V and J called that TCRdb kept. Clones are partly lost; checked studies trace under half to an unresolved V gene and leave the rest unexplained. The sample table shows around 40,000 clones, and more than 75% are seen once. The ten most abundant clones make up approximately 25% of the sample. Source material: peripheral blood. These receptors came from a man aged 45 to 65 with active or convalescent COVID-19.

The CDR3 loop reads CASSWSGQGRYEQFF. In DNA, the CDR3 is TGTGCCAGCAGCTGGTCCGGACAGGGTAGGTATGAGCAGTTCTTC. The genes are TRBV7-2 and TRBJ2-1; TRBD1 aligns across 8 bases. Germline CDR1 SGHTA, CDR2 FQGNSA. The CDR3 covers 15 residues. V lost 4 bases, J lost 8 bases, and 10 bases stayed unmatched.

The chain uses TRBV19 and TRBJ2-1; D unresolved. The CDR3 contains 11 residues. CDR1 and CDR2 (germline): LNHDA, SQIVND (reference sequence). Deletions cut 3 bases from V and 10 bases from J, with 7 bases between. The CDR3 region has the DNA TGTGCCAGTAGTATTCGACAAGAGCAGTTCTTC. It codes for CASSIRQEQFF.

In this sample, this clone turned up once. This rearrangement joins TRBV12-5 to TRBJ2-1; 8 nucleotides agree with TRBD1. Per germline, CDR1 LGHNT and CDR2 FRNRAP. The CDR3 is made up of 15 amino acids. V shed 7 bases and J 1 base; nucleotides not matched to a gene: 6. This CDR3 is CASVEDRESYNEQFF. The DNA for the CDR3 is TGTGCTAGTGTCGAGGACAGGGAGTCCTACAATGAGCAGTTCTTC.

The rearrangement links TRBV29-1 to TRBJ2-1, with TRBD1 matching over 10 bases. Germline V gene lookup returns CDR1 SQVTM and CDR2 ANQGSEA. The V and J ends lost 6 bases and 5 bases, in that order; junction bases with no gene match: 10. This CDR3 contains 15 residues. The CDR3 region has the DNA TGCAGCGTCTTCCCGACAGGGGGCTATCACAATGAGCAGTTCTTC. It is translated as CSVFPTGGYHNEQFF.

This clone was recorded only once. The chain links TRBV2 to TRBJ1-6; 7 bases line up with TRBD1. V lost 2 bases to trimming and J lost 5 bases; unmatched junction nucleotides: 0. The germline V gene has CDR1 SNHLY and CDR2 FYNNEI. CDR3 length: 14 residues. This CDR3 reads CASSETGDNSPLHF. The DNA of the CDR3 is TGTGCCAGCAGTGAAACAGGGGATAATTCACCCCTCCACTTT. Together with reference TRBV2 and TRBJ1-6, the CDR3 gives the full variable domain: EPEVTQTPSHQVTQMGQEVILRCVPISNHLYFYWYRQILGQKVEFLVSFYNNEISEKSEIFDDQFSVERPDGSNFTLKIRSTKLEDSAMYFCASSETGDNSPLHFGNGTRLTVT.

The CDR3 region is CASSILTGGRGNQPQHF. CDR3 bases: TGTGCCAGTAGTATCCTCACAGGGGGAAGGGGCAATCAGCCCCAGCATTTT. The V call is TRBV19, the J call TRBJ1-5, with 8 bases aligning to TRBD1. This CDR3 is 17 amino acids long. J lost 2 bases, V lost 3 bases, and 9 bases had no gene match. Germline loops: CDR1 LNHDA, CDR2 SQIVND (reference sequence).

This chain links TRBV2 with TRBJ1-5; possibly TRBD1 for D (5 bases). Trimming cost V 6 bases and J 6 bases, with 21 bases left between them. CDR3 length: 16 amino acids. Germline V lookup: CDR1 SNHLY, CDR2 FYNNEI. The CDR3 reads CASSYDTGVSTQPQHF. As DNA, the CDR3 is TGTGCCAGCAGCTATGATACGGGGGTGTCGACTCAGCCCCAGCATTTT.

The chain employs TRBV6-5 and TRBJ2-1, with 13 bases identical to TRBD2. CDR3 size: 13 residues. The junction had 5 bases not matched to a gene; V was cut back by 6 bases and J by 12 bases. CDR1 is MNHEY and CDR2 is SVGAGI in the germline V gene. CDR3: CASRPGLAGRQFF. The CDR3 DNA reads as TGTGCCAGCAGGCCGGGACTAGCGGGAAGGCAGTTCTTC.

The rearrangement joins TRBV6-5 to TRBJ1-1, with D hard to call. The CDR3 is 14 residues long. V was clipped by 5 bases and J by 2 bases, with 12 bases between them. Germline CDR1 MNHEY, CDR2 SVGAGI. The CDR3 here is CASSNYRGNTEAFF. The DNA of the CDR3 is TGTGCCAGCAGTAATTACCGGGGAAACACTGAAGCTTTCTTT.

The V gene is TRBV7-9, the J gene TRBJ1-5; no reliable D call. V shed 1 base and J shed 6 bases, with 4 bases lying between them. The CDR3 is made up of 12 amino acids. The germline CDR1 and CDR2 sequences are SEHNR and FQNEAQ (reference sequence). CDR3 sequence (DNA): TGTGCCAGCAGCTTAGATATTCAGCCCCAGCATTTT. This translates into CASSLDIQPQHF.

As DNA, the CDR3 is TGTGCCACTCGGAGGGGGCTCTACAATGAGCAGTTCTTC. It yields the protein CATRRGLYNEQFF. This sequence joins TRBV27 and TRBJ2-1, with D possibly being TRBD1 (7 bases). The CDR3 length is 13 residues. Trimming cost V 10 bases and J 3 bases, with 13 bases left between them. Germline V lookup: CDR1 MNHEY, CDR2 SMNVEV (reference sequence).

The chain carries TRBV30 and TRBJ2-5; a weak D match, TRBD1 (6 bases). V lost 4 bases and J 1 base, leaving 10 bases between the germline ends. CDR1 GTSNPN and CDR2 SVGIG come from the germline V gene (reference sequence). The CDR3 runs 13 residues. This chain's CDR3 is CAWNRDTQETQYF. The CDR3 DNA is TGTGCCTGGAACCGGGACACCCAAGAGACCCAGTACTTC.

This clone is a singleton in its sample. V usage is TRBV6-1 and J usage is TRBJ1-2; no clear D gene. The V gene lost 2 bases and the J gene lost 7 bases, with 5 bases spanning the gap. Germline V gene lookup returns CDR1 MNHNS and CDR2 SASEGT. The CDR3 runs to 11 residues. The CDR3 nucleotides are TGTGCCAGCAGTGAACACGGTGGCTACACCTTC. This encodes CASSEHGGYTF.

The chain has TRBV19 and TRBJ2-7; 10 nucleotides match TRBD1. Germline V gene sequence: CDR1 LNHDA, CDR2 SQIVND (reference sequence). The CDR3 runs 13 residues. The J segment lost 7 bases and the V segment lost 6 bases, leaving 6 bases of the junction unmatched. CDR3: CASRDRGLGEQYF. The CDR3 region has the DNA TGTGCCAGTAGAGACAGGGGGCTCGGGGAGCAGTACTTC. Based on the CDR3 plus reference TRBV19 and TRBJ2-7, the full variable domain is DGGITQSPKYLFRKEGQNVTLSCEQNLNHDAMYWYRQDPGQGLRLIYYSQIVNDFQKGDIAEGYSVSREKKESFPLTVTSAQKNPTAFYLCASRDRGLGEQYFGPGTRLTVT.

This chain connects TRBV15 to TRBJ1-6; TRBD1 might be the D (5 bases). Per germline, CDR1 LNHNV and CDR2 YYDKDF (reference sequence). The length of the CDR3 is 13 residues. V lost 3 bases and J 7 bases, leaving 7 bases between the germline ends. The CDR3 nucleotides are TGTGCCACCAGCAGGAAGGGGAATTCACCCCTCCACTTT. This sequence encodes CATSRKGNSPLHF.

J is TRBJ1-1 and V is TRBV9; D unclear. Looked up from germline, CDR1 is SGDLS and CDR2 is YYNGEE. This CDR3 is 15 amino acids long. V was clipped by 0 bases and J by 4 bases, with 13 bases between them. The CDR3 reads CASSVGVGVGTEAFF. CDR3 bases: TGTGCCAGCAGCGTAGGAGTCGGGGTGGGCACTGAAGCTTTCTTT.

The chain recombines TRBV2 with TRBJ2-6; no firm D call. This CDR3 spans 14 amino acids. Germline V gene data show CDR1 as SNHLY and CDR2 as FYNNEI. V was trimmed by 8 bases and J by 2 bases, leaving 10 bases between them. CDR3 sequence: CASLNAAGANVLTF. The DNA for the CDR3 is TGTGCCAGCCTAAACGCCGCTGGGGCCAACGTCCTGACTTTC.

There are a few counts of this clone. The chain recombines TRBV7-8 with TRBJ2-6, with 12 bases lining up with TRBD2. This CDR3 has 20 residues. V lost 2 bases, J lost 1 base, and 9 bases stayed unmatched. Germline CDR1 reads SGHVS; CDR2 reads FQNEAQ. The CDR3 is CASSLTELGLAGSGANVLTF. The CDR3 DNA is TGTGCCAGCAGCTTAACGGAGCTAGGACTAGCGGGATCTGGGGCCAACGTCCTGACTTTC.